This TCR beta chain was sequenced for a study of T cells in Graves' hyperthyroidism and ophthalmopathy. Study in general: The initial diagnosis was the point when peripheral blood was collected, ahead of any treatment.

This clonotype turned up a few times. Its specificity is not known. Whole-study findings and limits: Ophthalmopathy and stable hyperthyroidism were separated by a 13 V-J model.

V was trimmed by 4 bases and J by 8 bases, leaving 12 bases between them. In germline, CDR1 is SGHNT, CDR2 YYREEE (reference sequence). The CDR3 length is 13 residues. RNA transcripts were the template for amplifying TCR beta CDR3 regions. First-round RT-PCR targeting the TCR CDR3 was performed with the HTBI primer set. TCRdb passed the multiplex PCR reads through MiXCR, listing each CDR3 protein once. The table records around 760,000 distinct CDR3 sequences, approximately 40% of them present only once. The sequence was collected from a middle-aged woman with Graves' hyperthyroidism. This chain links TRBV5-4 with TRBJ1-4; D remains unclear. The specimen was blood. CDR3 bases: TGTGCCAGCAGCCCCGCGAACGGAGAAAAACTGTTTTTT. Residues: CASSPANGEKLFF.